The 29 T cell receptor beta chains given below trace back to one sample, sequenced in a study of metastatic and nonmetastatic thyroid tumors. Ahead of thyroid surgery, no patient had received treatment of any kind. TCRdb redid the clone calls on the PCR reads using MiXCR. The data show roughly 75,000 clones, with approximately 12% seen just once and around 10% held by the top ten. Sequencing was performed on tumor tissue. These receptors were collected from a female donor with papillary thyroid cancer or a benign thyroid nodule (not recorded which). Some clones in this sample may be carry-over from other donors' samples.

Regarding this clone: A much larger clone sits a single nucleotide away, making a read error possible. J is TRBJ2-2 and V is TRBV7-8; 10 bases are a match to TRBD1. Germline V gene lookup returns CDR1 SGHVS and CDR2 FQNEAQ. The CDR3 consists of 17 residues. The CDR3 is CASSPRTGGGNTWELFF. In DNA form, the CDR3 reads TGTGCCAGCAGCCCTAGGACAGGGGGTGGGAACACCTGGGAGCTGTTTTTT.

This clone showed up many times. This chain joins TRBV12-3 or TRBV12-4 and TRBJ2-2; a possible D gene is TRBD1 (6 bases). V lost 5 bases, J lost 4 bases, and 17 bases lay in between. This CDR3 is 16 amino acids long. The CDR3 nucleotides read TGTGCCAGCAGTAAAATAGGACAGATCGGCACCGGGGAGCTGTTTTTT. Translation: CASSKIGQIGTGELFF.

As concerns this clone: A much bigger clone sits one base away, suggesting this may be a read error. This chain links TRBV5-1 with TRBJ1-4; perhaps TRBD1 as D (5 bases). CDR1 SGHRS and CDR2 YFSETQ come from the germline V gene. The CDR3 consists of 13 residues. This CDR3 reads CAISLAGSEKLFF. Written as DNA, the CDR3 is TGCGCCATCAGCTTGGCAGGGTCTGAAAAACTGTTTTTT.

This clone was seen ten or more times. V and J are TRBV20-1 and TRBJ2-5; 13 nucleotides align to TRBD2. Per germline, CDR1 DFQATT and CDR2 SNEGSKA (reference sequence). The trim removed 6 bases at V and 5 bases at J, leaving 9 bases unmatched. This CDR3 is 15 amino acids long. The CDR3 is CSAWTSGSGWETQYF. Written as DNA, the CDR3 is TGCAGTGCGTGGACTAGCGGGAGTGGCTGGGAGACCCAGTACTTC.

The sample holds many counts of this clone. The V call is TRBV4-2, the J call TRBJ1-2, with 8 bases lining up with TRBD1. The CDR3 runs to 16 residues. The V segment lost 1 base and the J segment 0 bases; nucleotides outside the gene matches: 4. Looked up from germline, CDR1 is LGHNA and CDR2 is YNFKEQ. The CDR3 protein is CASSQVGTGANYGYTF. The CDR3 DNA is TGTGCCAGCAGCCAAGTGGGGACAGGAGCTAACTATGGCTACACCTTC.

This clone was seen at least ten times. V usage is TRBV15 and J usage is TRBJ1-4, with TRBD1 matching over 12 bases. Trimming removed 0 bases from V and 7 bases from J; junction bases left unmatched: 12. The length of the CDR3 is 19 residues. Germline V gives CDR1 LNHNV, CDR2 YYDKDF (reference sequence). The CDR3 DNA sequence: TGTGCCACCAGCAGAGATCTACCGGGACAGGGGGCTTTCGGTGAAAAACTGTTTTTT. It translates to CATSRDLPGQGAFGEKLFF.

The table lists this clone with many counts. Other DNA sequences from this sample encode an identical CDR3 as well. CDR3 region: CASSLPGRADTQYF. CDR3 nucleotides: TGTGCCAGCAGCCTCCCGGGACGAGCAGATACGCAGTATTTT. The rearrangement joins TRBV12-3 or TRBV12-4 to TRBJ2-3, with D perhaps TRBD1 or TRBD2 (5 bases each). The V end lost 6 bases, the J end lost 4 bases, and 14 bases lay between the germline ends. This CDR3 comprises 14 residues.

This clone was detected many times. The J gene is TRBJ2-2, the V gene TRBV9; the D gene is possibly TRBD2 (6 bases). The ends were cut back, 4 bases at V and 3 bases at J, with 19 bases in the middle. The CDR3 has 17 amino acids. CDR1 and CDR2 (germline): SGDLS, YYNGEE. The CDR3 sequence is CASSPHFRGKYTGELFF. Here the CDR3 DNA reads TGTGCCAGCAGCCCTCACTTCCGCGGGAAATACACCGGGGAGCTGTTTTTT.

This clone was observed many times. V usage is TRBV4-1 and J usage is TRBJ1-1; no clear D. V dropped 1 base and J dropped 7 bases, with 10 bases sitting between them. The CDR3 runs to 13 residues. The V gene's germline CDR1 is MGHRA and CDR2 YSYEKL. As DNA, the CDR3 is TGCGCCAGCAGCCAAGTCGTGGTTCATGAAGCTTTCTTT. Encoded protein: CASSQVVVHEAFF.

Ten or more counts support this clone. The chain recombines TRBV6-1 with TRBJ1-2; no firm D call. Germline CDR1 is MNHNS and CDR2 is SASEGT. Trimming pared 3 bases from V and 8 bases from J, leaving 13 bases between. This CDR3 comprises 13 residues. The CDR3 sequence is CASSDYGEGGYTF. For the CDR3, the DNA is TGTGCCAGCAGTGACTATGGGGAGGGCGGCTACACCTTC.

This clone appeared many times. The chain combines TRBV30 with TRBJ1-2, with TRBD1 identical over 7 bases. The CDR3 length is 13 residues. With 2 bases clipped from V and 4 bases from J, the junction kept 4 bases outside the gene matches. Germline V gives CDR1 GTSNPN, CDR2 SVGIG (reference sequence). The CDR3 is CAWSLNRGYGYTF. CDR3 nucleotide sequence: TGTGCCTGGAGTCTCAACAGGGGCTATGGCTACACCTTC.

This clone was seen repeatedly, ten times or more. The rearrangement joins TRBV9 to TRBJ2-1, with 10 bases that match TRBD2. The V segment lost 3 bases and the J segment 3 bases; nucleotides outside the gene matches: 12. CDR3 length equals 18 residues. The germline V gene encodes CDR1 SGDLS and CDR2 YYNGEE. CDR3 sequence reads: CASSASSSLAGDYNEQFF. CDR3 coding DNA: TGTGCCAGCAGCGCCTCCTCCTCTCTAGCGGGAGACTACAATGAGCAGTTCTTC.

This clone came up many times. The rearrangement uses TRBV28 and TRBJ2-7; D possibly corresponds to TRBD1 (6 bases). V lost 4 bases to trimming and J lost 3 bases, with 19 bases between them. The CDR3 spans 16 residues. Germline values: CDR1 MDHEN, CDR2 SYDVKM. The CDR3 sequence is CASSSTYREWDYEQYF. Here the CDR3 DNA reads TGTGCCAGCAGTTCTACATACAGGGAATGGGACTACGAGCAGTACTTC.

As regards this clone: Mismatch with germline at one junction end may stem from a read error. V is TRBV9 and J is TRBJ2-7; TRBD2 matches at 13 bases. The CDR3 has 16 amino acids. CDR1 SGDLS and CDR2 YYNGEE come from the germline V gene. The CDR3 spells CASSPRTSGSFYEQHF. CDR3 in DNA: TGTGCCAGCAGTCCGAGGACTAGCGGGAGTTTCTACGAGCAGCACTTC.

In this sample, this clone turned up many times. The rearrangement joins TRBV18 to TRBJ2-7; 9 nucleotides align to TRBD1. The trim removed 4 bases at V and 3 bases at J, leaving 7 bases unmatched. The germline V gene has CDR1 KGHSH and CDR2 LQKENI. The CDR3 runs 15 residues. The CDR3 sequence is CASSHRGRDVYEQYF. The CDR3 nucleotides are TGTGCCAGCTCACACAGGGGGCGCGACGTCTACGAGCAGTACTTC.

There are a few counts of this clone. This chain uses TRBV27 with TRBJ1-2; a weak D match, TRBD1 (5 bases). The germline V gene encodes CDR1 MNHEY and CDR2 SMNVEV (reference sequence). The CDR3 loop spans 12 amino acids. V was cut by 7 bases and J by 10 bases, with 16 bases left in between. DNA of the CDR3: TGTGCCAGCATGGTGCCAGGGTACTTCTACACCTTC. Its protein product is CASMVPGYFYTF.

This clone was detected only a few times. The chain combines TRBV19 with TRBJ1-2; possible D gene TRBD1, 5 bases. This CDR3 region has 15 residues. Deletions cut 6 bases from V and 3 bases from J, with 17 bases between. Looked up from germline, CDR1 is LNHDA and CDR2 is SQIVND (reference sequence). CDR3 nucleotides: TGTGCCAGTAGCACACAGGCAGGTGTTGACTATGGCTACACCTTC. It is translated as CASSTQAGVDYGYTF.

By frequency in the sample, this clone is medium-sized. The chain carries TRBV28 and TRBJ2-3, with 12 nucleotides matching TRBD2. Germline lookup yields CDR1 MDHEN and CDR2 SYDVKM. V lost 3 bases, J lost 2 bases, and 3 bases stayed unmatched. This CDR3 comprises 16 residues. CDR3 residues: CASSFGTSGPTDTQYF. The CDR3, as DNA: TGTGCCAGCAGTTTCGGGACTAGCGGGCCCACAGATACGCAGTATTTT.

A note on this clone: A read error may be the cause here, since a much bigger clone is one base away. This sequence joins TRBV12-3 or TRBV12-4 and TRBJ1-5, with TRBD1 as a possible D gene (5 bases). The CDR3 totals 14 residues. CDR3 sequence reads: CASSLGTGRQPLHF. The CDR3, as DNA: TGTGCCAGCAGTTTAGGAACGGGGCGACAGCCCCTGCATTTT.

The chain couples TRBV3-1 to TRBJ2-5; perhaps TRBD1 as D (5 bases). V was clipped by 5 bases and J by 4 bases, with 20 bases between them. The CDR3 covers 16 residues. Per germline, CDR1 LGHDT and CDR2 YNNKEL (reference sequence). CDR3 sequence (DNA): TGTGCCAGCAGCAACCCAGGGATCGGTTCTACAGAGACCCAGTACTTC. Amino acid sequence: CASSNPGIGSTETQYF.

Points on this clone: The CDR3 carries no conserved terminal phenylalanine or tryptophan, so it likely arises from a read error. Because the CDR3's place on the DNA is in doubt, the DNA is left out and the CDR3 is given as listed by TCRdb. The V and J genes are TRBV6-2 or TRBV6-3 and TRBJ2-6; TRBD1 is taken as the D call from the table, unchecked against the DNA. The CDR3 totals 21 residues, both ends included. Germline V lookup: CDR1 MNHEY, CDR2 SVGEGT. CDR3 region: CASSYSIAYRDGGSGANVMTL.

Many counts were recorded for this clone. The CDR3 nucleotides read TGTGCCAGTAGTATCCTACAGGGCTACGAGCAGTACTTC. This gives the protein CASSILQGYEQYF. This chain links TRBV19 with TRBJ2-7; weak D call: TRBD1 (6 bases). CDR3 size: 13 residues. Germline V gives CDR1 LNHDA, CDR2 SQIVND (reference sequence). V lost 3 bases to trimming and J lost 3 bases, with 9 bases between them.

About this clone itself: Possible read error: a much larger clone is one base away. The chain recombines TRBV2 with TRBJ1-4, with D maybe TRBD1 (5 bases). This CDR3 has 13 amino acids. V dropped 7 bases and J dropped 7 bases, with 13 bases sitting between them. Germline values: CDR1 SNHLY, CDR2 FYNNEI. The CDR3, as DNA: TGTGCCAGCATGAGAGACAGAAGTGAAAAACTGTTTTTT. As protein: CASMRDRSEKLFF.

Ten or more counts support this clone. The chain has TRBV5-1 and TRBJ1-1; 7 positions agree with TRBD1. J was trimmed by 2 bases and V by 4 bases; bases with no gene match: 8. The length of the CDR3 is 15 residues. Looked up from germline, CDR1 is SGHRS and CDR2 is YFSETQ. CDR3 residues: CASSQPTGFNTEAFF. The CDR3 nucleotides read TGCGCCAGCAGCCAACCGACAGGGTTTAACACTGAAGCTTTCTTT.

This clone showed up many times. The rearrangement joins TRBV12-3 or TRBV12-4 to TRBJ1-2; unclear D gene. The ends were cut back, 5 bases at V and 5 bases at J, with 9 bases in the middle. CDR3 length: 12 residues. DNA for the CDR3: TGTGCCAGCAGTCAAGCGGCGTATGGCTACACCTTC. Translating it yields CASSQAAYGYTF.

This clone was observed at least ten times. V and J are TRBV20-1 and TRBJ1-5; TRBD1 matches at 7 bases. The V segment lost 6 bases and the J segment 0 bases; nucleotides outside the gene matches: 5. The length of the CDR3 is 14 residues. Germline assignment: CDR1 DFQATT and CDR2 SNEGSKA (reference sequence). The CDR3 is CSAVGQNSNQPQHF. CDR3 nucleotides: TGCAGTGCAGTGGGACAGAATAGCAATCAGCCCCAGCATTTT.

This clone was counted a few times. This chain joins TRBV7-2 and TRBJ2-2, with TRBD2 matching over 11 bases. This CDR3 is built from 15 residues. CDR1 and CDR2 (germline): SGHTA, FQGNSA. V dropped 0 bases and J dropped 7; count of bases not matched to a gene: 1. In DNA form, the CDR3 reads TGTGCCAGCAGCTTAGCTAGCGGGAGGGTCGGGGAGCTGTTTTTT. It is translated as CASSLASGRVGELFF.

V is TRBV20-1 and J is TRBJ1-4; D not resolved. The CDR3 runs 14 residues. Trimming left V 1 base short and J 3 bases short, with 9 bases between. CDR1 is DFQATT and CDR2 is SNEGSKA in the germline V gene (reference sequence). In DNA form, the CDR3 reads TGCAGTGCTAGAGGCCCGGGGTCTAATGAAAAACTGTTTTTT. The encoded protein is CSARGPGSNEKLFF.

This clone was recorded many times. This sequence joins TRBV18 and TRBJ2-1; D might be TRBD2 (5 bases). V was pared by 4 bases and J by 2 bases, with 12 bases between. There are 15 residues in the CDR3. Per the germline V gene, CDR1 is KGHSH and CDR2 is LQKENI. CDR3 nucleotides: TGTGCCAGCTCACGACTTGGGAGCGCCTACAATGAGCAGTTCTTC. This translates into CASSRLGSAYNEQFF.